Presented here are 22 T cell receptor beta chains from one specimen sequenced in a study of cytomegalovirus exposure and HLA in healthy donors. A multiplex PCR was run with 60 Vbeta primers and 13 Jbeta primers. This table comes from immunoSEQ multiplex PCR, and its TCRdb copy is limited to in-frame clones, with some not included. The table has around 160,000 clones, roughly 80% seen once. The specimen sequenced was PBMCs. These TCRs come from a human donor in good health.

The chain links TRBV11-1 to TRBJ2-1; D remains ambiguous. Germline V gene data show CDR1 as SGHAT and CDR2 as FQDESV (reference sequence). V was shortened by 2 bases and J by 8 bases, with 19 bases between the two germline ends. The CDR3 contains 16 residues. The CDR3 is CASSLSRLAVSDEQFF. The CDR3 nucleotides read TGTGCCAGCAGCTTATCCCGGTTGGCGGTCTCGGATGAGCAGTTCTTC.

The chain combines TRBV19 with TRBJ2-7; 10 nucleotides align to TRBD1. With 1 base clipped from V and 6 bases from J, the junction kept 3 bases outside the gene matches. Germline CDR1 LNHDA, CDR2 SQIVND (reference sequence). The CDR3 spans 14 residues. CDR3 protein: CASSIGQGAGEQYF. The CDR3 nucleotides read TGTGCCAGTAGTATAGGACAGGGGGCCGGCGAGCAGTACTTC.

The chain has TRBV4-2 and TRBJ2-7, with TRBD2 matching over 7 bases. CDR1 is LGHNA and CDR2 is YNFKEQ in the germline V gene. The CDR3 spans 14 residues. J was trimmed by 3 bases and V by 1 base; bases with no gene match: 3. CDR3 loop: CASSQGPSGYEQYF. CDR3 in DNA: TGTGCCAGCAGCCAAGGGCCTAGCGGCTACGAGCAGTACTTC.

This chain uses TRBV9 with TRBJ1-2; 9 bases are a match to TRBD1. The germline V gene has CDR1 SGDLS and CDR2 YYNGEE. CDR3 length: 15 amino acids. Unmatched junction bases numbered 9, after V lost 2 bases and J lost 7 bases. The CDR3 reads CASSVIGQGSVGYTF. The CDR3 DNA follows: TGTGCCAGCAGCGTCATAGGACAGGGGTCGGTTGGCTACACCTTC.

J is TRBJ2-1 and V is TRBV6-5; perhaps TRBD1 as D (6 bases). The V and J ends lost 6 bases and 3 bases respectively, with 12 bases between them. The length of the CDR3 is 14 residues. CDR1 MNHEY and CDR2 SVGAGI come from the germline V gene. CDR3 nucleotides: TGTGCCAGCAGGCCAGGGGCCGACTACAATGAGCAGTTCTTC. It is translated as CASRPGADYNEQFF.

V gene TRBV6-5 combines with J gene TRBJ1-2; possibly TRBD1 for D (6 bases). V lost 6 bases and J 8 bases, leaving 16 bases between the germline ends. The CDR3 covers 13 residues. Germline CDR1 MNHEY, CDR2 SVGAGI. The CDR3 spells CASSPQGIRGYTF. The CDR3 nucleotides read TGTGCCAGCAGCCCCCAGGGGATTCGGGGCTACACCTTC.

The rearrangement links TRBV28 to TRBJ2-7, with 7 nucleotides matching TRBD2. Trimming cost V 5 bases and J 6 bases; bases outside gene matches: 10. This CDR3 region has 14 residues. Looked up from germline, CDR1 is MDHEN and CDR2 is SYDVKM. In DNA, the CDR3 is TGTGCCAGCAGTCCTCCCGCGTCGGGGGGCGAGCAGTACTTC. Translating gives CASSPPASGGEQYF.

This clone was counted between two and nine times. The chain is built from TRBV19 and TRBJ2-2; tentatively, D is TRBD2 (6 bases). The CDR3 contains 16 residues. The germline V and J ends were trimmed by 4 bases and 0 bases, with 12 bases remaining between them. In germline, CDR1 is LNHDA, CDR2 SQIVND (reference sequence). CDR3 DNA: TGTGCCAGTAGTACCCGGGGGTTCGCGAACACCGGGGAGCTGTTTTTT. Protein: CASSTRGFANTGELFF.

The J gene is TRBJ2-5, the V gene TRBV14, with 9 positions matching TRBD1. CDR1 SGHDN and CDR2 FVKESK come from the germline V gene. V shed 4 bases and J 3 bases; nucleotides not matched to a gene: 0. This CDR3 has 13 amino acids. The CDR3 DNA reads TGTGCCAGCAGCCGGGACAGGGAAGAGACCCAGTACTTC. It yields the protein CASSRDREETQYF.

The genes are TRBV29-1 and TRBJ1-1; TRBD1 might be the D (5 bases). This CDR3 has 13 amino acids. V was shortened by 6 bases and J by 1 base, with 12 bases between the two germline ends. Germline CDR1 reads SQVTM; CDR2 reads ANQGSEA. The DNA of the CDR3 is TGCAGCGTCGGCAGGGTGCCGAACACTGAAGCTTTCTTT. Translating gives CSVGRVPNTEAFF.

The V call is TRBV4-3, the J call TRBJ1-2, with a weak D call TRBD1 (5 bases). Trimming pared 0 bases from V and 4 bases from J, leaving 18 bases between. The CDR3 length is 17 residues. Germline loops: CDR1 LGHNA, CDR2 YSLEER. For the CDR3, the DNA is TGCGCCAGCAGCCAAGAATCCGCGGGCGGGGGTCCCTATGGCTACACCTTC. This codes for CASSQESAGGGPYGYTF.

The chain links TRBV5-1 to TRBJ1-1, with a possible D match to TRBD1 (5 bases). This CDR3 has 15 amino acids. Germline-derived CDR1 and CDR2 are SGHRS and YFSETQ. V lost 3 bases and J lost 0, with 12 bases in between. The CDR3 region has the DNA TGCGCCAGCAGCTGGGGGGGACGCTTGAACACTGAAGCTTTCTTT. It translates to CASSWGGRLNTEAFF.

The chain combines TRBV19 with TRBJ1-5, with D possibly matching TRBD1 (6 bases). CDR1 and CDR2 from the germline V gene are LNHDA and SQIVND (reference sequence). This CDR3 spans 17 amino acids. V dropped 9 bases and J dropped 1 base, with 22 bases sitting between them. In nucleotides, the CDR3 is TGTGCCAGCCGGCCCGGGAACAGGGATTTAAGCAATCAGCCCCAGCATTTT. The encoded protein is CASRPGNRDLSNQPQHF.

This clone was detected only once. The V and J genes are TRBV4-1 and TRBJ1-2; 12 bases are shared with TRBD1. V was clipped by 0 bases and J by 7 bases; unmatched bases: 6. The CDR3 loop spans 16 amino acids. Germline CDR1 is MGHRA and CDR2 is YSYEKL. The CDR3 coding sequence is TGCGCCAGCAGCCAAGAGGAGGGACAGGGGGCATTTGGCTACACCTTC. This encodes CASSQEEGQGAFGYTF.

The genes are TRBV11-3 and TRBJ2-1; 11 nucleotides match TRBD2. Per the germline V gene, CDR1 is SGHNT and CDR2 is YENEEA. Trimming at V came to 5 bases and at J to 4 bases, leaving 4 bases not matched to a gene. This CDR3 is 15 amino acids long. The CDR3 DNA is TGTGCCAGCAGCCAGACTAGCGGGGTTTACAATGAGCAGTTCTTC. Protein: CASSQTSGVYNEQFF. The full variable domain, completed using reference TRBV11-3 and TRBJ2-1, is EAGVVQSPRYKIIEKKQPVAFWCNPISGHNTLYWYLQNLGQGPELLIRYENEEAVDDSQLPKDRFSAERLKGVDSTLKIQPAELGDSAVYLCASSQTSGVYNEQFFGPGTRLTVL.

The rearrangement uses TRBV11-2 and TRBJ2-4; 7 nucleotides align to TRBD1. The length of the CDR3 is 15 residues. The germline V gene has CDR1 SGHAT and CDR2 FQNNGV. The junction had 3 bases not matched to a gene; V was cut back by 1 base and J by 3 bases. Written as DNA, the CDR3 is TGTGCCAGCAGCTTAGGGCCAGGGGGCAAAAACATTCAGTACTTC. This sequence encodes CASSLGPGGKNIQYF.

V is TRBV9 and J is TRBJ2-5; 11 positions match TRBD2. CDR1 and CDR2 from the germline V gene are SGDLS and YYNGEE. Trimming cost V 3 bases and J 0 bases; bases outside gene matches: 1. CDR3 length equals 15 residues. CDR3 sequence: CASSGGLADQETQYF. CDR3 bases: TGTGCCAGCAGCGGGGGACTAGCGGACCAAGAGACCCAGTACTTC.

The chain is built from TRBV5-6 and TRBJ2-2; 14 bases align to TRBD2. V shed 1 base and J 6 bases; nucleotides not matched to a gene: 2. The CDR3 runs 16 residues. Germline V gene sequence: CDR1 SGHDT, CDR2 YYEEEE. The CDR3 bases are TGTGCCAGCAGCTTGTGGGGACTAGCGGGGGCCGGGGAGCTGTTTTTT. Protein sequence: CASSLWGLAGAGELFF.

Points on this clone: In the same sample, other DNA sequences code for this CDR3. The chain has TRBV9 and TRBJ2-1; 10 positions match TRBD2. The germline gives CDR1 SGDLS, CDR2 YYNGEE. The CDR3 runs to 15 residues. V lost 3 bases, J lost 4 bases, and 4 bases stayed unmatched. The CDR3 loop is CASSASGGAYNEQFF. For the CDR3, the DNA is TGTGCCAGCAGCGCAAGCGGGGGGGCTTACAATGAGCAGTTCTTC.

This clone appeared a few times. The chain is built from TRBV4-3 and TRBJ1-6, with D possibly TRBD1 on 5 matching bases. This CDR3 is 15 amino acids long. Trimming shortened V by 1 base and J by 5 bases, and 9 bases separated the two germline ends. The germline gives CDR1 LGHNA, CDR2 YSLEER. This CDR3 is CASSQVGGNNSPLHF. CDR3 coding DNA: TGCGCCAGCAGCCAAGTTGGGGGGAATAATTCACCCCTCCACTTT.

This chain connects TRBV5-4 to TRBJ1-2, with TRBD1 as a possible D gene (5 bases). The CDR3 is 14 amino acids. Germline V lookup: CDR1 SGHNT, CDR2 YYREEE (reference sequence). Trimming took off 6 bases at V and 2 bases at J, with 14 bases between the two ends. CDR3 DNA: TGTGCCAGCAAGGGCTTTCAGGGAAACTATGGCTACACCTTC. Protein sequence: CASKGFQGNYGYTF.

This chain joins TRBV5-4 and TRBJ1-2; weak D call: TRBD1 (5 bases). Per germline, CDR1 SGHNT and CDR2 YYREEE (reference sequence). The ends were cut back, 4 bases at V and 5 bases at J, with 18 bases in the middle. This CDR3 is 15 amino acids long. This CDR3 reads CASSDSTGTRYGYTF. DNA for the CDR3: TGTGCCAGCAGCGACAGTACCGGGACTAGGTATGGCTACACCTTC.